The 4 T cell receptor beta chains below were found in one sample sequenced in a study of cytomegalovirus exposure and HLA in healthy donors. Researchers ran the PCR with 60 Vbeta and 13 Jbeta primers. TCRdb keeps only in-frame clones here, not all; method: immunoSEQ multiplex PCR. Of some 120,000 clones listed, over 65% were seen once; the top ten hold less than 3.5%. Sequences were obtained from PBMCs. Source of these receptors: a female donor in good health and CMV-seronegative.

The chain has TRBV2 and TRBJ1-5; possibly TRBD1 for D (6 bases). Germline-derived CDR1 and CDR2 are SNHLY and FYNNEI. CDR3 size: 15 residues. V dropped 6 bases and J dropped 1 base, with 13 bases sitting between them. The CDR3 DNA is TGTGCCAGCAGCTATACAGGGTCAAGCAATCAGCCCCAGCATTTT. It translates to CASSYTGSSNQPQHF. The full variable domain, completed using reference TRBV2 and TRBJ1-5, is EPEVTQTPSHQVTQMGQEVILRCVPISNHLYFYWYRQILGQKVEFLVSFYNNEISEKSEIFDDQFSVERPDGSNFTLKIRSTKLEDSAMYFCASSYTGSSNQPQHFGDGTRLSIL.

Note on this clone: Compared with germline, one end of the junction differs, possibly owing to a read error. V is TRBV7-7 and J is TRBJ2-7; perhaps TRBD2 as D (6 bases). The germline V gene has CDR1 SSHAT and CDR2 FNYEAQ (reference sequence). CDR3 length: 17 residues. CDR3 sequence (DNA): TGTGCTAGCAGCTTACCCTGTGGCGGGGAACTCTCCTACGAGCAGTACTTC. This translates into CASSLPCGGELSYEQYF.

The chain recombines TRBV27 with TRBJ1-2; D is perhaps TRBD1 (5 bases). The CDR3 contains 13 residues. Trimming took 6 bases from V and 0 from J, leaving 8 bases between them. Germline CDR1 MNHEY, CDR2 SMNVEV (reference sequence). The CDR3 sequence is CASRQDPNYGYTF. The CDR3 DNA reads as TGTGCCAGCAGACAGGACCCTAACTATGGCTACACCTTC.

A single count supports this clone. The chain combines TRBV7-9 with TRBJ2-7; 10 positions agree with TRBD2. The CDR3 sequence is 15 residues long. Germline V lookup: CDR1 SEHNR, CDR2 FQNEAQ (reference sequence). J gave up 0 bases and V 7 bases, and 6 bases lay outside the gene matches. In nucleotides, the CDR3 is TGTGCCAGCACTGGAGCGGGGGGGAGCTCCTACGAGCAGTACTTC. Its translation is CASTGAGGSSYEQYF.